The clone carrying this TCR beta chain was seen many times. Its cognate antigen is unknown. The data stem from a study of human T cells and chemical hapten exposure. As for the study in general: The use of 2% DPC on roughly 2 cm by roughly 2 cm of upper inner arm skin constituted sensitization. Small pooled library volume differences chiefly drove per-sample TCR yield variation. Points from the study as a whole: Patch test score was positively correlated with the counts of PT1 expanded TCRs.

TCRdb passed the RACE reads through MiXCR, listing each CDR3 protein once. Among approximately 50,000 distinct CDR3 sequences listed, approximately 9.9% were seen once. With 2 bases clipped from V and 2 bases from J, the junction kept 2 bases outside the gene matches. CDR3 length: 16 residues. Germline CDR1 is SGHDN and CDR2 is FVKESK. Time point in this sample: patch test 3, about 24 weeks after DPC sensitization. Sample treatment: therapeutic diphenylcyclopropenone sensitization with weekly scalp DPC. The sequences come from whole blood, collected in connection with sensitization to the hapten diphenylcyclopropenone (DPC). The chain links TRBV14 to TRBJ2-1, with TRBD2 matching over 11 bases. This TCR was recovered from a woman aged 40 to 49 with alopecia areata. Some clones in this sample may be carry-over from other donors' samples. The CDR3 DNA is TGTGCCAGCAGCCAATTAGCGGGGGGGCCCTACAATGAGCAGTTCTTC. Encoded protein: CASSQLAGGPYNEQFF.